These T cell receptor beta chains were read from a single sample in a study of cytomegalovirus exposure and HLA in healthy donors. Using immunoSEQ multiplex PCR, the repertoire was profiled, and TCRdb retains in-frame clones only, with some absent. The sample lists approximately 140,000 clones; over 70% were seen once. Sequenced input: PBMCs. The receptors derive from a woman aged 35 to 49 in good health and CMV-seropositive. Both conserved end residues are part of each CDR3. D genes are given only for firm matches. Expanded clones are given a class, and other clones once, few, many or no size at all.

d_gene,v_gene,abundance,j_gene,CDR3aa,CDR3nt
TRBD1,TRBV11-3,.,TRBJ2-3,CASSLQGAGDTQYF,TGTGCCAGCAGCTTACAGGGGGCAGGGGATACGCAGTATTTT
.,TRBV5-4,.,TRBJ2-5,CASSFKGTSSVGETQYF,TGTGCCAGCAGCTTCAAGGGGACTTCTTCTGTAGGGGAGACCCAGTACTTC
TRBD1,TRBV30,.,TRBJ2-1,CAWSSGQGLRNEQFF,TGTGCCTGGAGTTCCGGACAGGGCTTACGCAATGAGCAGTTCTTC
.,TRBV19,.,TRBJ1-2,CASLSPRGGSAGYGYTF,TGTGCCAGTCTCAGCCCACGAGGAGGGTCGGCGGGGTATGGCTACACCTTC
TRBD2,TRBV11-2,.,TRBJ2-3,CASSLAPPSGDARTQYF,TGTGCCAGCAGCTTAGCCCCCCCTAGCGGGGATGCGAGGACGCAGTATTTT
TRBD1,TRBV14,once,TRBJ2-5,CASSHLSSLAGGGRTQYF,TGTGCCAGCAGCCACCTAAGCTCCCTCGCAGGGGGTGGGAGGACCCAGTACTTC
TRBD1,TRBV6-5,.,TRBJ1-3,CASSTGQGLGNTIYF,TGTGCCAGCAGTACTGGACAGGGGTTAGGAAACACCATATATTTT
.,TRBV2,.,TRBJ2-2,CASRPDRTVTGELFF,TGTGCCAGCAGACCCGACAGAACAGTGACCGGGGAGCTGTTTTTT
TRBD1,TRBV4-2,.,TRBJ2-7,CASSSQTGDYEQYF,TGTGCCAGCAGCTCTCAAACAGGGGACTACGAGCAGTACTTC
.,TRBV12-5,.,TRBJ1-1,CASGFPPGYNTEAFF,TGTGCTAGTGGTTTCCCGCCGGGATACAACACTGAAGCTTTCTTT
.,TRBV5-1,few,TRBJ1-2,CASSLDPGGYTF,TGCGCCAGCAGCTTGGACCCCGGTGGCTACACCTTC
TRBD1,TRBV30,.,TRBJ2-4,CAWSISPGQRNIQYF,TGTGCCTGGAGTATATCCCCGGGACAGCGTAACATTCAGTACTTC
TRBD1,TRBV5-1,.,TRBJ2-7,CASSLALGTGWNEQYF,TGCGCCAGCAGCTTGGCCTTGGGGACAGGGTGGAACGAGCAGTACTTC
.,TRBV6-6,.,TRBJ1-1,CASSTGLRTEAFF,TGTGCCAGCAGTACAGGCCTTCGCACTGAAGCTTTCTTT
.,TRBV2,.,TRBJ1-2,CASSVDGLSYGYTF,TGTGCCAGCAGTGTGGACGGACTTAGCTATGGCTACACCTTC
TRBD2,TRBV28,.,TRBJ2-1,CASGILAGGDNEQFF,TGTGCCAGCGGAATACTAGCGGGGGGAGATAATGAGCAGTTCTTC
.,TRBV18,.,TRBJ2-3,CASSPLTDTDTQYF,TGTGCCAGCTCACCACTTACAGACACAGATACGCAGTATTTT
TRBD1,TRBV30,.,TRBJ1-1,CAWSGTRTGEAFF,TGTGCCTGGAGTGGAACCCGGACAGGTGAAGCTTTCTTT
TRBD2,TRBV11-1,.,TRBJ2-3,CASNKRGASTDTQYF,TGTGCCAGCAACAAGCGGGGGGCGAGCACAGATACGCAGTATTTT
.,TRBV28,.,TRBJ2-7,CASSPLPYEQYF,TGTGCCAGCAGTCCCCTCCCGTACGAGCAGTACTTC
.,TRBV29-1,few,TRBJ2-5,CSGGHSETQYF,TGCAGCGGGGGACATTCTGAGACCCAGTACTTC
.,TRBV6-1,.,TRBJ2-2,CASTSDSLAAGELFF,TGTGCCAGCACTAGCGACAGTCTCGCGGCCGGGGAGCTGTTTTTT
TRBD1,TRBV5-1,.,TRBJ2-7,CASSATGTGNSYEQYF,TGCGCCAGCAGCGCAACCGGGACAGGGAACTCCTACGAGCAGTACTTC
.,TRBV12-2,few,TRBJ1-4,CASRPTGSKMGGDEKLFF,TGTGCAAGTCGCCCCACAGGTTCCAAAATGGGGGGGGATGAAAAACTGTTTTTT
.,TRBV9,.,TRBJ2-6,CASSVDLSGANVLTF,TGTGCCAGCAGCGTAGATCTCTCTGGGGCCAACGTCCTGACTTTC
.,TRBV19,.,TRBJ1-2,CASTPGRGGYGYTF,TGTGCCAGTACCCCCGGAAGGGGAGGCTATGGCTACACCTTC
TRBD1,TRBV28,.,TRBJ1-1,CASSYPGQGRGNTEAFF,TGTGCCAGCAGTTACCCGGGACAGGGTAGGGGAAACACTGAAGCTTTCTTT
.,TRBV7-6,.,TRBJ1-4,CASSLALGVNEKLFF,TGTGCCAGCAGCTTAGCCCTAGGGGTGAATGAAAAACTATTTTTT
TRBD2,TRBV30,once,TRBJ2-7,CAWSGGGSYYEQYF,TGTGCCTGGAGCGGCGGGGGGTCTTATTACGAGCAGTACTTC
TRBD2,TRBV2,.,TRBJ2-1,CASRGGGAYNEQFF,TGTGCCAGCAGAGGCGGGGGGGCCTACAATGAGCAGTTCTTC
TRBD1,TRBV9,.,TRBJ2-7,CASSVAGQGAYEQYF,TGTGCCAGCAGCGTTGCCGGACAGGGGGCATACGAGCAGTACTTC
.,TRBV6-6,.,TRBJ1-4,CASSYGQGKLFF,TGTGCCAGCAGTTACGGGCAGGGAAAACTGTTTTTT
TRBD1,TRBV25-1,few,TRBJ1-1,CASSELGQGFNTEAFF,TGTGCCAGCAGTGAGTTGGGACAGGGCTTTAACACTGAAGCTTTCTTT
TRBD2,TRBV5-1,.,TRBJ2-3,CASSPERGGSDTQYF,TGCGCCAGCAGTCCCGAGCGGGGGGGCTCAGATACGCAGTATTTT
.,TRBV2,.,TRBJ1-5,CASIQDSTNQPQHF,TGTGCCAGCATTCAGGACAGCACCAATCAGCCCCAGCATTTT
.,TRBV6-1,.,TRBJ2-3,CASSESPAGGFTDTQYF,TGTGCCAGCAGTGAATCGCCGGCCGGGGGTTTTACAGATACGCAGTATTTT
.,TRBV5-4,.,TRBJ1-3,CASSSTGSGNTIYF,TGTGCCAGCAGCTCAACAGGGTCTGGAAACACCATATATTTT
TRBD1,TRBV4-1,.,TRBJ1-5,CASSQVTGGKPQHF,TGCGCCAGCAGCCAAGTGACAGGGGGCAAGCCCCAGCATTTT
.,TRBV19,.,TRBJ2-5,CASKGGGPGTQYF,TGTGCCAGTAAGGGGGGGGGCCCCGGGACCCAGTACTTC
.,TRBV6-5,.,TRBJ1-1,CASSYGPEGATEAFF,TGTGCCAGCAGTTACGGCCCGGAGGGAGCTACTGAAGCTTTCTTT
.,TRBV5-4,few,TRBJ1-1,CASIPERAQNTEAFF,TGTGCCAGCATCCCTGAGAGGGCACAGAACACTGAAGCTTTCTTT
TRBD1,TRBV7-6,.,TRBJ1-6,CASSFGQGASPLHF,TGTGCCAGCAGCTTCGGGCAGGGGGCATCACCCCTCCACTTT
TRBD2,TRBV5-1,.,TRBJ2-1,CASTYLAGGPNEQFF,TGCGCCAGCACTTACCTAGCGGGGGGGCCTAATGAGCAGTTCTTC
.,TRBV6-1,.,TRBJ1-6,CASSEAEVTPLHF,TGTGCCAGCAGTGAAGCCGAGGTTACACCCCTCCACTTT
.,TRBV9,once,TRBJ2-3,CASSVAPSGTDTQYF,TGTGCCAGCAGCGTAGCGCCTAGCGGCACAGATACGCAGTATTTT
TRBD1,TRBV7-9,.,TRBJ2-5,CASSQGAGETQYF,TGTGCCAGCAGCCAGGGGGCTGGGGAGACCCAGTACTTC
TRBD2,TRBV5-1,.,TRBJ2-1,CASSFLTSYSVDEQFF,TGCGCCAGCAGCTTCCTGACTAGCTATAGTGTCGATGAGCAGTTCTTC
.,TRBV5-6,.,TRBJ2-7,CASSLVLTYEQYF,TGTGCCAGCAGCTTGGTCCTTACCTACGAGCAGTACTTC
TRBD1,TRBV19,.,TRBJ1-5,CASRGQVGGNQPQHF,TGTGCCAGTAGGGGACAGGTGGGGGGCAATCAGCCCCAGCATTTT
.,TRBV5-1,.,TRBJ1-2,CASSLGSGNSNYGYTF,TGCGCCAGCAGCTTGGGCAGCGGGAATTCTAACTATGGCTACACCTTC
TRBD1,TRBV19,.,TRBJ1-5,CASRTGYQPQHF,TGTGCCAGTAGGACAGGGTATCAGCCCCAGCATTTT
TRBD1,TRBV5-4,.,TRBJ2-7,CASSRDRSVGEQYF,TGTGCCAGCAGTCGGGACAGGTCAGTGGGTGAGCAGTACTTC
.,TRBV6-6,.,TRBJ2-1,CASSYSPERGFNEQFF,TGTGCCAGCAGTTACTCCCCGGAACGGGGGTTCAATGAGCAGTTCTTC
.,TRBV18,.,TRBJ1-5,CASSPSGSQPQHF,TGTGCCAGCTCACCTAGCGGAAGTCAGCCCCAGCATTTT
.,TRBV6-6,.,TRBJ1-6,CASRGRGSSYNSPLHF,TGTGCCAGCAGGGGGCGGGGAAGCTCCTATAATTCACCCCTCCACTTT